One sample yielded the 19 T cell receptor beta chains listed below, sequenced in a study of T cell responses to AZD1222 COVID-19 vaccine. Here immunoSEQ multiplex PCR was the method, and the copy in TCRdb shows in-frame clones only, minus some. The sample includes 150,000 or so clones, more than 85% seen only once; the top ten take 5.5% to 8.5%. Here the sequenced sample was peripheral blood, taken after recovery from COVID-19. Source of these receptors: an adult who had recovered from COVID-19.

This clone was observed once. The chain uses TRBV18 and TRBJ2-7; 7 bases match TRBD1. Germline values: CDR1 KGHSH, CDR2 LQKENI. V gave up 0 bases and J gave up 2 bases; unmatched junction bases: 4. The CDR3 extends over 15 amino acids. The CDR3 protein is CASSPPGQSTYEQYF. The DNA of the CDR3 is TGTGCCAGCTCACCACCGGGACAGAGTACCTACGAGCAGTACTTC.

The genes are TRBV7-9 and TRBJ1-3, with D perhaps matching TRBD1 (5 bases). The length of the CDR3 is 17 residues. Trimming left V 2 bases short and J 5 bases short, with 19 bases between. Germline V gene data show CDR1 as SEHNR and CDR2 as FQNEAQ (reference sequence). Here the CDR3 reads CASSLIGQGERRNTIYF. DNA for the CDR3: TGTGCCAGCAGCTTAATCGGGCAGGGCGAAAGGAGAAACACCATATATTTT.

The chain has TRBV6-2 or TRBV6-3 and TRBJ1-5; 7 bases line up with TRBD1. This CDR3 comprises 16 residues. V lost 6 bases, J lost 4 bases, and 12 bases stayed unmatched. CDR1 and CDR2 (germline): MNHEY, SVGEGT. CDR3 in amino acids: CASSRRGGGSNQPQHF. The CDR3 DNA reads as TGTGCCAGCAGCCGCCGAGGAGGGGGCTCGAATCAGCCCCAGCATTTT.

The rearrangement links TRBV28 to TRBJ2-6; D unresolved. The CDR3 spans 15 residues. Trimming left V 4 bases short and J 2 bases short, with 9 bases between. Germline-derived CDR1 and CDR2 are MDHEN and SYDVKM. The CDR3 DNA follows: TGTGCCAGCAGTTCTTACCGGGCTGGGGCCAACGTCCTGACTTTC. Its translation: CASSSYRAGANVLTF.

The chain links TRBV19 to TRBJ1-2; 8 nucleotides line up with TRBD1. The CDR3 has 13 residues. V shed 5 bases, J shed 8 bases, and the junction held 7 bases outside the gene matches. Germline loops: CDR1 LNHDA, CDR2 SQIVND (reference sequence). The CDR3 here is CASSGQGAQGYTF. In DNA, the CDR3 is TGTGCCAGTAGTGGGCAGGGGGCGCAGGGCTACACCTTC.

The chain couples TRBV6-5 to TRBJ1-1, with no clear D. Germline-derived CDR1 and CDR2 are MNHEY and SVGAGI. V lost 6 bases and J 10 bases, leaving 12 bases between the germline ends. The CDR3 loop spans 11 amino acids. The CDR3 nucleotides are TGTGCCAGCAGAACAGCGGGTTTAGCTTTCTTT. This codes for CASRTAGLAFF.

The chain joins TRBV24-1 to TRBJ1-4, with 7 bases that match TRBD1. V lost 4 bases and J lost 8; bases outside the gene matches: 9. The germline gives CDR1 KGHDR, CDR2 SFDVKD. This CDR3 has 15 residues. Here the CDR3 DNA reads TGTGCCACCAGTGACCCCTCCGGGACAGACGAAAAACTGTTTTTT. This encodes CATSDPSGTDEKLFF.

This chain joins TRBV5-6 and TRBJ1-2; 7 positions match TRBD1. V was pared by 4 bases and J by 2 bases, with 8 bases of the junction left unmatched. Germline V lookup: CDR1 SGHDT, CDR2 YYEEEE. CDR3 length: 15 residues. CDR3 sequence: CASSHRTGLNYGYTF. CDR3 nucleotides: TGTGCCAGCAGCCACCGGACAGGACTAAACTATGGCTACACCTTC.

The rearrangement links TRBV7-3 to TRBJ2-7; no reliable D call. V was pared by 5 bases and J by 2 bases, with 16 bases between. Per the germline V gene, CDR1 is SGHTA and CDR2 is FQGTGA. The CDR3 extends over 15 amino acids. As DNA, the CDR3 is TGTGCCAGCAGCGAAACGGCAGGTCAAGCCTACGAGCAGTACTTC. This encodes CASSETAGQAYEQYF.

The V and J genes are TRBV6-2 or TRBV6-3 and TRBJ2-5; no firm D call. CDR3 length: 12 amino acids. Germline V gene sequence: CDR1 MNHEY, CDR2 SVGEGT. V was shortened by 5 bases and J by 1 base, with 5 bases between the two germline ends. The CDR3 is CASSPVQETQYF. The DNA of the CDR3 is TGTGCCAGCAGTCCGGTCCAAGAGACCCAGTACTTC.

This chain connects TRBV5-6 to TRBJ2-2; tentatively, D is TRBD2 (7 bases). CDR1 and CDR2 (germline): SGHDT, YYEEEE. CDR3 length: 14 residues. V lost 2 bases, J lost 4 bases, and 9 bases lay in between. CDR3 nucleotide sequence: TGTGCCAGCAGCTTTAGGGGGGGCACCGGGGAGCTGTTTTTT. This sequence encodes CASSFRGGTGELFF.

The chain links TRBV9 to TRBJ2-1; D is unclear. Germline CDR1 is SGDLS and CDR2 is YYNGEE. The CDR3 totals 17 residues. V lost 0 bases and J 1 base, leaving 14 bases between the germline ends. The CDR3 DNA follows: TGTGCCAGCAGCGTAGAGGGCCTCGTCCGGTCCTACAATGAGCAGTTCTTC. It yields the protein CASSVEGLVRSYNEQFF.

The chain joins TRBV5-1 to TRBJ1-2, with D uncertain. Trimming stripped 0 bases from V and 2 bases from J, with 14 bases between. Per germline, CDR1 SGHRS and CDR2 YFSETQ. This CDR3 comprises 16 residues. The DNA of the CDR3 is TGCGCCAGCAGCTTGGGAGCCAAGGAGAAGAACTATGGCTACACCTTC. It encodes CASSLGAKEKNYGYTF.

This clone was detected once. The CDR3: CASSEAGAQPQHF. CDR3 nucleotides: TGTGCCAGCAGTGAAGCCGGGGCCCAGCCCCAGCATTTT. The genes are TRBV6-1 and TRBJ1-5; D perhaps matches TRBD1 (5 bases). This CDR3 is 13 amino acids long. Trimming cost V 0 bases and J 7 bases, with 7 bases left between them. Germline V gives CDR1 MNHNS, CDR2 SASEGT.

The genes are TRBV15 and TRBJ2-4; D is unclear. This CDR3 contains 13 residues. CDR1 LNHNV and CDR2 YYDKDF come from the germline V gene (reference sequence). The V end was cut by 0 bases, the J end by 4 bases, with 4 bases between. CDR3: CATSRDPKNIQYF. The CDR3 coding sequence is TGTGCCACCAGCAGAGACCCGAAAAACATTCAGTACTTC.

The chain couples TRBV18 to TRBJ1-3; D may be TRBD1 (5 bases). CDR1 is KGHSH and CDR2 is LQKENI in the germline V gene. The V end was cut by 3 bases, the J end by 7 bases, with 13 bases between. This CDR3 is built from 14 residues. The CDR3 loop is CASSPAGLDNTIYF. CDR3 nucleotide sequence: TGTGCCAGCTCACCTGCAGGGTTGGACAACACCATATATTTT.

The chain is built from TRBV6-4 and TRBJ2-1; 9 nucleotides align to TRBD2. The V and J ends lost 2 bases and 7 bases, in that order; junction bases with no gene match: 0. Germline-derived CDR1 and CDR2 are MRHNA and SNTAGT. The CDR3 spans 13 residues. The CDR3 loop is CASSDLAGNEQFF. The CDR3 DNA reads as TGTGCCAGCAGTGACCTAGCGGGGAATGAGCAGTTCTTC.

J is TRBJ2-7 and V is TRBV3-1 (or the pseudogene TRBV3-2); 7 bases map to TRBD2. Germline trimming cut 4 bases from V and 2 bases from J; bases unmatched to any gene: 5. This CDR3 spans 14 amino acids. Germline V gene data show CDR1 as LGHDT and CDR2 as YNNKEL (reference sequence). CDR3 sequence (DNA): TGTGCCAGCAGCCCAGGGAGGGGAACCTACGAGCAGTACTTC. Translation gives CASSPGRGTYEQYF.

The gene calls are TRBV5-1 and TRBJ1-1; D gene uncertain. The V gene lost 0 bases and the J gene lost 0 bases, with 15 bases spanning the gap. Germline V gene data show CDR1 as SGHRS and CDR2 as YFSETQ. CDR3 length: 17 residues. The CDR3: CASSLEKGRRMNTEAFF. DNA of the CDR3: TGCGCCAGCAGCTTGGAAAAGGGCAGACGGATGAACACTGAAGCTTTCTTT.